The 5 T cell receptor beta chains given below trace back to one sample, sequenced in a study of beta chain features in type 1 diabetes. Reverse transcription of all isolated RNA meant that expressed TCRB transcripts were sequenced. The method was immunoSEQ multiplex PCR; TCRdb's version includes in-frame clones alone and lacks a portion of them. The table lists 300,000 to 400,000 clones, approximately 9.7% of them singletons. Their antigens are not known. Study-wide results and caveats: Patients with Type 1 diabetes showed moderately but significantly shorter TCRB CDR3s in all four CD4+ subsets.

Sequences were obtained from central memory CD4+ T cells from blood. The receptors were sampled from a man aged 25-45 years with type 1 diabetes.

This sequence joins TRBV7-9 and TRBJ1-1; D is unresolved. V shed 1 base and J shed 0 bases, with 9 bases lying between them. CDR3 size: 15 residues. Germline lookup yields CDR1 SEHNR and CDR2 FQNEAQ (reference sequence). CDR3 nucleotide sequence: TGTGCCAGCAGCTTAGGGAGTTTGATGAACACTGAAGCTTTCTTT. This encodes CASSLGSLMNTEAFF.

The gene calls are TRBV7-2 and TRBJ2-5; 8 nucleotides match TRBD2. The CDR3 covers 15 residues. Looked up from germline, CDR1 is SGHTA and CDR2 is FQGNSA. V lost 5 bases, J lost 5 bases, and 10 bases stayed unmatched. CDR3 amino acids: CASSRSGGAWETQYF. The CDR3 nucleotides are TGTGCCAGCAGCCGATCCGGGGGGGCCTGGGAGACCCAGTACTTC.

The chain carries TRBV6-1 and TRBJ2-1; D possibly matches TRBD1 or TRBD2 (6 bases each). The CDR3 covers 13 residues. The germline V gene has CDR1 MNHNS and CDR2 SASEGT. V lost 6 bases, J lost 5 bases, and 11 bases lay in between. The CDR3 nucleotides read TGTGCCAGCAGGGGGGGCGGTCACAATGAGCAGTTCTTC. This encodes CASRGGGHNEQFF.

This clone was found a few times. The CDR3 DNA reads as TGTGCCAGCAGCCATGGGACAGGGGACACTGAAGCTTTCTTT. Translation gives CASSHGTGDTEAFF. This chain connects TRBV6-6 to TRBJ1-1; TRBD1 aligns across 10 bases. The CDR3 extends over 14 amino acids. Germline-derived CDR1 and CDR2 are MNHNY and SVGAGI (reference sequence). With 6 bases clipped from V and 3 bases from J, the junction kept 4 bases outside the gene matches.

The V and J genes are TRBV5-4 and TRBJ1-2; the match to TRBD1 covers 9 bases. The V segment lost 4 bases and the J segment 0 bases; nucleotides outside the gene matches: 7. Germline V gene lookup returns CDR1 SGHNT and CDR2 YYREEE (reference sequence). This CDR3 comprises 16 residues. The CDR3 sequence is CASSEGQGITNYGYTF. The CDR3 DNA sequence: TGTGCCAGCAGCGAGGGACAGGGAATTACTAACTATGGCTACACCTTC.